A selection of T cell receptor beta chains follows, all from one sample in a study of T cell responses to AZD1222 COVID-19 vaccine. Data came from immunoSEQ multiplex PCR; TCRdb stores just in-frame clones and leaves some out. Of roughly 150,000 clones in the sample, around 93% are singletons; the top ten hold about 2.5%. This sample comprised peripheral blood, obtained on day 0 of AZD1222 vaccination. The receptors come from an adult in good health. Both conserved end residues are part of each CDR3. The order of the fields is CDR3 length, D gene, clone size, V gene, J gene, CDR3 protein, CDR3 DNA. A D gene is named only where the DNA matches it firmly. Rows give clone size only sometimes, using once, few, many, or a class for an expanded clone.

CDR3 length: 16
D gene: TRBD1
clone size: NA
V gene: TRBV11-2
J gene: TRBJ1-6
CDR3 protein: CASSLERWDRVVTLHF
CDR3 DNA: TGTGCCAGCAGCTTAGAGAGGTGGGACAGGGTGGTCACCCTCCACTTT

CDR3 length: 16
D gene: TRBD1
clone size: NA
V gene: TRBV18
J gene: TRBJ2-7
CDR3 protein: CASSPTPGQTNYEQYF
CDR3 DNA: TGTGCCAGCTCACCAACTCCGGGACAGACGAACTACGAGCAGTACTTC

CDR3 length: 13
D gene: NA
clone size: NA
V gene: TRBV6-5
J gene: TRBJ1-1
CDR3 protein: CASTIEGYTEAFF
CDR3 DNA: TGTGCCAGCACCATAGAGGGTTACACTGAAGCTTTCTTT

CDR3 length: 16
D gene: TRBD2
clone size: NA
V gene: TRBV5-8
J gene: TRBJ2-3
CDR3 protein: CASSRGLAGGSDTQYF
CDR3 DNA: TGTGCCAGCAGCCGCGGACTAGCGGGGGGATCGGATACGCAGTATTTT

CDR3 length: 12
D gene: NA
clone size: NA
V gene: TRBV15
J gene: TRBJ2-5
CDR3 protein: CATSRMMETQYF
CDR3 DNA: TGTGCCACCAGCAGAATGATGGAGACCCAGTACTTC

CDR3 length: 12
D gene: NA
clone size: NA
V gene: TRBV10-1
J gene: TRBJ2-1
CDR3 protein: CASSDVGFEQFF
CDR3 DNA: TGCGCCAGCAGTGATGTTGGCTTCGAGCAGTTCTTC

CDR3 length: 14
D gene: NA
clone size: NA
V gene: TRBV28
J gene: TRBJ2-1
CDR3 protein: CASKSGGEGNEQFF
CDR3 DNA: TGTGCCAGCAAAAGTGGTGGAGAGGGGAATGAGCAGTTCTTC

CDR3 length: 16
D gene: NA
clone size: NA
V gene: TRBV19
J gene: TRBJ2-3
CDR3 protein: CASSRSNREWTDTQYF
CDR3 DNA: TGTGCCAGTAGCCGCTCCAACAGGGAATGGACAGATACGCAGTATTTT

CDR3 length: 18
D gene: TRBD2
clone size: NA
V gene: TRBV2
J gene: TRBJ2-4
CDR3 protein: CASSERLAGGPGKNIQYF
CDR3 DNA: TGTGCCAGCAGTGAACGTCTAGCGGGGGGGCCGGGCAAAAACATTCAGTACTTC

CDR3 length: 19
D gene: TRBD1
clone size: NA
V gene: TRBV4-3
J gene: TRBJ1-5
CDR3 protein: CASSQEGLHRGGSWQPQHF
CDR3 DNA: TGCGCCAGCAGCCAAGAAGGGTTACACAGGGGAGGGAGTTGGCAGCCCCAGCATTTT

CDR3 length: 19
D gene: NA
clone size: NA
V gene: TRBV7-8
J gene: TRBJ1-3
CDR3 protein: CASSSPVSGGAHSGNTIYF
CDR3 DNA: TGTGCCAGCAGCTCCCCCGTGTCGGGGGGCGCCCACTCTGGAAACACCATATATTTT

CDR3 length: 14
D gene: NA
clone size: NA
V gene: TRBV5-1
J gene: TRBJ1-2
CDR3 protein: CASSPGGSLYGYTF
CDR3 DNA: TGCGCCAGCAGCCCCGGGGGGAGTCTCTATGGCTACACCTTC

CDR3 length: 15
D gene: TRBD2
clone size: NA
V gene: TRBV30
J gene: TRBJ2-3
CDR3 protein: CAWADSGGAIDTQYF
CDR3 DNA: TGTGCCTGGGCCGATAGCGGGGGGGCAATAGATACGCAGTATTTT

CDR3 length: 13
D gene: NA
clone size: NA
V gene: TRBV5-1
J gene: TRBJ2-7
CDR3 protein: CASSRDLFYEQYF
CDR3 DNA: TGCGCCAGCAGCAGGGACCTTTTCTACGAGCAGTACTTC

CDR3 length: 16
D gene: TRBD2
clone size: NA
V gene: TRBV7-2
J gene: TRBJ2-7
CDR3 protein: CASSTTGQRGAYEQYF
CDR3 DNA: TGTGCCAGCAGTACGACTGGCCAGCGGGGCGCCTACGAGCAGTACTTC

CDR3 length: 14
D gene: NA
clone size: NA
V gene: TRBV4-1
J gene: TRBJ1-6
CDR3 protein: CASSQEGAWSPLHF
CDR3 DNA: TGCGCCAGCAGCCAAGAAGGGGCTTGGTCACCCCTCCACTTT

CDR3 length: 13
D gene: NA
clone size: NA
V gene: TRBV12-3/TRBV12-4
J gene: TRBJ1-6
CDR3 protein: CASSWRVYSPLHF
CDR3 DNA: TGTGCCAGCAGTTGGAGGGTTTATTCACCCCTCCACTTT

CDR3 length: 15
D gene: NA
clone size: once
V gene: TRBV28
J gene: TRBJ1-2
CDR3 protein: CASSPGHISNYGYTF
CDR3 DNA: TGTGCCAGCAGTCCGGGGCACATCTCTAACTATGGCTACACCTTC

CDR3 length: 13
D gene: NA
clone size: NA
V gene: TRBV19
J gene: TRBJ1-2
CDR3 protein: CASSMVDFYGYTF
CDR3 DNA: TGTGCCAGTAGTATGGTAGACTTCTATGGCTACACCTTC

CDR3 length: 16
D gene: TRBD1
clone size: NA
V gene: TRBV19
J gene: TRBJ2-2
CDR3 protein: CASSTGTGGNTGELFF
CDR3 DNA: TGTGCCAGTAGTACCGGGACAGGGGGAAACACCGGGGAGCTGTTTTTT

CDR3 length: 15
D gene: TRBD1
clone size: NA
V gene: TRBV27
J gene: TRBJ1-1
CDR3 protein: CASNDRDRLNTEAFF
CDR3 DNA: TGTGCCAGCAATGATCGGGACAGGCTGAACACTGAAGCTTTCTTT

CDR3 length: 15
D gene: TRBD1
clone size: NA
V gene: TRBV15
J gene: TRBJ1-2
CDR3 protein: CATSRDRDRGHGYTF
CDR3 DNA: TGTGCCACCAGCAGAGATCGGGACAGGGGTCATGGCTACACCTTC

CDR3 length: 9
D gene: NA
clone size: few
V gene: TRBV29-1
J gene: TRBJ1-2
CDR3 protein: CSVEEGYTF
CDR3 DNA: TGCAGCGTTGAAGAGGGTTACACCTTC

CDR3 length: 12
D gene: NA
clone size: NA
V gene: TRBV3-1/TRBV3-2
J gene: TRBJ2-2
CDR3 protein: CASSRLYGELFF
CDR3 DNA: TGTGCCAGCAGCCGATTGTACGGGGAGCTGTTTTTT

CDR3 length: 12
D gene: NA
clone size: NA
V gene: TRBV6-2/TRBV6-3
J gene: TRBJ2-2
CDR3 protein: CASSHGFGELFF
CDR3 DNA: TGTGCCAGCAGCCACGGGTTCGGGGAGCTGTTTTTT

CDR3 length: 15
D gene: NA
clone size: NA
V gene: TRBV6-5
J gene: TRBJ1-4
CDR3 protein: CASSYSGGTNEKLFF
CDR3 DNA: TGTGCCAGCAGTTACTCCGGAGGGACTAATGAAAAACTGTTTTTT

CDR3 length: 14
D gene: NA
clone size: NA
V gene: TRBV19
J gene: TRBJ1-6
CDR3 protein: CASNPGPSNSPLHF
CDR3 DNA: TGTGCCAGTAACCCGGGACCCAGTAATTCACCCCTCCACTTT

CDR3 length: 13
D gene: NA
clone size: once
V gene: TRBV30
J gene: TRBJ1-4
CDR3 protein: CAWSVQSSEKLFF
CDR3 DNA: TGTGCCTGGAGTGTCCAGAGTTCTGAAAAACTGTTTTTT

CDR3 length: 16
D gene: NA
clone size: NA
V gene: TRBV6-1
J gene: TRBJ1-5
CDR3 protein: CASSGIGTIGNQPQHF
CDR3 DNA: TGTGCCAGCAGTGGGATCGGGACAATCGGCAATCAGCCCCAGCATTTT

CDR3 length: 15
D gene: NA
clone size: NA
V gene: TRBV9
J gene: TRBJ1-4
CDR3 protein: CASSAPLGREEKLFF
CDR3 DNA: TGTGCCAGCAGCGCACCCCTCGGCAGGGAAGAAAAACTGTTTTTT

CDR3 length: 18
D gene: NA
clone size: NA
V gene: TRBV4-2
J gene: TRBJ2-1
CDR3 protein: CASSATVQGGLTNNEQFF
CDR3 DNA: TGTGCCAGCAGCGCCACGGTTCAGGGGGGATTGACGAACAATGAGCAGTTCTTC

CDR3 length: 12
D gene: TRBD2
clone size: NA
V gene: TRBV7-3
J gene: TRBJ2-1
CDR3 protein: CASSLRGGQQFF
CDR3 DNA: TGTGCCAGCAGCTTGCGGGGAGGGCAACAGTTCTTC

CDR3 length: 16
D gene: NA
clone size: NA
V gene: TRBV7-3
J gene: TRBJ2-4
CDR3 protein: CASSLGGRPAKNIQYF
CDR3 DNA: TGTGCCAGCAGCTTAGGAGGGCGCCCGGCCAAAAACATTCAGTACTTC

CDR3 length: 12
D gene: NA
clone size: NA
V gene: TRBV3-1/TRBV3-2
J gene: TRBJ1-1
CDR3 protein: CASSQVRAEAFF
CDR3 DNA: TGTGCCAGCAGCCAAGTGAGGGCTGAAGCTTTCTTT

CDR3 length: 15
D gene: TRBD1
clone size: NA
V gene: TRBV6-1
J gene: TRBJ1-4
CDR3 protein: CASSEMSRQGEKLFF
CDR3 DNA: TGTGCCAGCAGTGAGATGTCGAGACAGGGGGAAAAACTGTTTTTT

CDR3 length: 14
D gene: TRBD2
clone size: NA
V gene: TRBV6-4
J gene: TRBJ2-2
CDR3 protein: CASSPGLVTGELFF
CDR3 DNA: TGTGCCAGCAGTCCAGGACTAGTCACCGGGGAGCTGTTTTTT

CDR3 length: 14
D gene: NA
clone size: NA
V gene: TRBV7-2
J gene: TRBJ2-1
CDR3 protein: CASSFRGGYNEQFF
CDR3 DNA: TGTGCCAGCAGCTTTAGGGGGGGATACAATGAGCAGTTCTTC

CDR3 length: 15
D gene: NA
clone size: NA
V gene: TRBV11-2
J gene: TRBJ2-1
CDR3 protein: CASSLESRDWNEQFF
CDR3 DNA: TGTGCCAGCAGCTTAGAATCTAGGGATTGGAATGAGCAGTTCTTC

CDR3 length: 16
D gene: TRBD1
clone size: NA
V gene: TRBV27
J gene: TRBJ1-6
CDR3 protein: CASSLSLGQINSPLHF
CDR3 DNA: TGTGCCAGCAGTTTATCCCTGGGACAGATAAATTCACCCCTCCACTTT

CDR3 length: 14
D gene: NA
clone size: NA
V gene: TRBV11-2
J gene: TRBJ1-3
CDR3 protein: CASSLQGTGNTIYF
CDR3 DNA: TGTGCCAGCAGCTTGCAGGGGACTGGAAACACCATATATTTT

CDR3 length: 16
D gene: NA
clone size: NA
V gene: TRBV4-1
J gene: TRBJ2-5
CDR3 protein: CASSQDQGSGGETQYF
CDR3 DNA: TGCGCCAGCAGCCAAGACCAAGGCAGTGGTGGGGAGACCCAGTACTTC

CDR3 length: 13
D gene: TRBD1
clone size: once
V gene: TRBV3-1/TRBV3-2
J gene: TRBJ1-1
CDR3 protein: CASSPTGRIEAFF
CDR3 DNA: TGTGCCAGCAGCCCGACAGGGAGAATAGAAGCTTTCTTT

CDR3 length: 14
D gene: NA
clone size: NA
V gene: TRBV30
J gene: TRBJ1-5
CDR3 protein: CAWGTDISNQPQHF
CDR3 DNA: TGTGCCTGGGGCACAGATATTAGCAATCAGCCCCAGCATTTT

CDR3 length: 13
D gene: TRBD1
clone size: NA
V gene: TRBV7-2
J gene: TRBJ2-7
CDR3 protein: CASSLTGANEQYF
CDR3 DNA: TGTGCCAGCAGCTTAACAGGGGCTAACGAGCAGTACTTC

CDR3 length: 14
D gene: TRBD1
clone size: NA
V gene: TRBV7-3
J gene: TRBJ1-2
CDR3 protein: CASSLTPGGYGYTF
CDR3 DNA: TGTGCCAGCAGCTTAACTCCAGGGGGCTATGGCTACACCTTC

CDR3 length: 15
D gene: NA
clone size: NA
V gene: TRBV6-5
J gene: TRBJ1-6
CDR3 protein: CASSYSSQGGSPLHF
CDR3 DNA: TGTGCCAGCAGTTACTCGAGCCAGGGTGGTTCACCCCTCCACTTT

CDR3 length: 14
D gene: NA
clone size: NA
V gene: TRBV6-2/TRBV6-3
J gene: TRBJ1-5
CDR3 protein: CASSYARGNQPQHF
CDR3 DNA: TGTGCCAGCAGTTACGCCAGGGGCAATCAGCCCCAGCATTTT